These 10 T cell receptor beta chains originate from one sample sequenced in a study of blood T cell repertoires in COVID-19. Produced via immunoSEQ multiplex PCR; TCRdb's table is partial and in-frame only. The sample shows roughly 200,000 clones, 70% to 90% of them seen only once. Sequencing was performed on peripheral blood. The receptor set was obtained from a woman of 80 years or more with acute or convalescent COVID-19.

The rearrangement links TRBV6-5 to TRBJ2-1; 7 bases match TRBD2. The germline V gene encodes CDR1 MNHEY and CDR2 SVGAGI. V dropped 0 bases and J dropped 0; count of bases not matched to a gene: 2. This CDR3 is built from 16 residues. The CDR3 spells CASSYSPSGSYNEQFF. CDR3 DNA sequence: TGTGCCAGCAGTTACTCCCCTAGCGGCTCCTACAATGAGCAGTTCTTC.

This clone was counted a few times. The chain recombines TRBV10-2 with TRBJ2-1; 8 nucleotides agree with TRBD2. Germline V gene sequence: CDR1 WSHSY, CDR2 SAAADI. The CDR3 consists of 14 residues. The trim removed 6 bases at V and 6 bases at J, leaving 7 bases unmatched. CDR3 sequence: CASRTSGGGNEQFF. Here the CDR3 DNA reads TGCGCCAGCAGAACTAGCGGAGGCGGCAATGAGCAGTTCTTC.

The count of this clone is one. The gene calls are TRBV2 and TRBJ2-2; the D gene is possibly TRBD2 (6 bases). The length of the CDR3 is 15 residues. Germline V gene sequence: CDR1 SNHLY, CDR2 FYNNEI. V was clipped by 6 bases and J by 3 bases, with 14 bases between them. CDR3: CASSGGLPYTGELFF. In nucleotides, the CDR3 is TGTGCCAGCAGCGGCGGACTACCCTACACCGGGGAGCTGTTTTTT.

The CDR3 DNA follows: TGTGCCAGTAGTAGAAACAGGGGGTACTATGGCTACACCTTC. Its translation is CASSRNRGYYGYTF. The chain carries TRBV19 and TRBJ1-2; 8 bases match TRBD1. This CDR3 comprises 14 residues. Germline assignment: CDR1 LNHDA and CDR2 SQIVND (reference sequence). V shed 4 bases and J 3 bases; nucleotides not matched to a gene: 4.

The chain is built from TRBV12-5 and TRBJ2-7, with a tentative D call TRBD2 (5 bases). Germline CDR1 and CDR2: LGHNT and FRNRAP. The CDR3 length is 11 residues. With 6 bases removed from V and 6 bases from J, the gap between germline ends came to 9 bases. CDR3 nucleotides: TGTGCTAGTGGGGAGGCCTTCGAGCAGTACTTC. It yields the protein CASGEAFEQYF. The full variable domain, its missing parts supplied by reference TRBV12-5 and TRBJ2-7, is DARVTQTPRHKVTEMGQEVTMRCQPILGHNTVFWYRQTMMQGLELLAYFRNRAPLDDSGMPKDRFSAEMPDATLATLKIQPSEPRDSAVYFCASGEAFEQYFGPGTRLTVT.

V is TRBV6-5 and J is TRBJ2-7, with TRBD1 matching over 7 bases. CDR3 size: 14 residues. CDR1 and CDR2 from the germline V gene are MNHEY and SVGAGI. The V and J ends lost 4 bases and 0 bases, in that order; junction bases with no gene match: 3. The CDR3 sequence is CASSWTGSSYEQYF. DNA for the CDR3: TGTGCCAGCAGTTGGACAGGATCCTCCTACGAGCAGTACTTC.

The rearrangement joins TRBV7-9 to TRBJ2-2, with 10 positions matching TRBD1. The V and J ends lost 4 bases and 7 bases, in that order; junction bases with no gene match: 6. This CDR3 region has 15 residues. Per the germline V gene, CDR1 is SEHNR and CDR2 is FQNEAQ (reference sequence). Here the CDR3 DNA reads TGTGCCAGCAGCTCCCGACAGGGGGCGGGCGGGGAGCTGTTTTTT. Encoded protein: CASSSRQGAGGELFF.

The chain has TRBV28 and TRBJ2-6; D not certain. The CDR3 extends over 13 amino acids. The V gene's germline CDR1 is MDHEN and CDR2 SYDVKM. Trimming took 3 bases from V and 6 from J, leaving 6 bases between them. For the CDR3, the DNA is TGTGCCAGCAGTTTTACTATGGCCAACGTCCTGACTTTC. This codes for CASSFTMANVLTF.

V is TRBV18 and J is TRBJ2-1; D is ambiguous. Germline lookup yields CDR1 KGHSH and CDR2 LQKENI. The CDR3 runs 14 residues. V lost 0 bases to trimming and J lost 5 bases, with 8 bases between them. Here the CDR3 reads CASSPPSNNNEQFF. As DNA, the CDR3 is TGTGCCAGCTCACCACCCAGTAACAACAATGAGCAGTTCTTC.

The chain joins TRBV11-2 to TRBJ1-6, with D maybe TRBD1 (5 bases). Per germline, CDR1 SGHAT and CDR2 FQNNGV. Between the trimmed V and J ends, which lost 1 base and 8 bases, there was a span of 9 bases. The CDR3 totals 14 residues. The CDR3 region is CASSLGIGDSPLHF. The CDR3 DNA is TGTGCCAGCAGCTTAGGAATAGGGGATTCACCCCTCCACTTT.